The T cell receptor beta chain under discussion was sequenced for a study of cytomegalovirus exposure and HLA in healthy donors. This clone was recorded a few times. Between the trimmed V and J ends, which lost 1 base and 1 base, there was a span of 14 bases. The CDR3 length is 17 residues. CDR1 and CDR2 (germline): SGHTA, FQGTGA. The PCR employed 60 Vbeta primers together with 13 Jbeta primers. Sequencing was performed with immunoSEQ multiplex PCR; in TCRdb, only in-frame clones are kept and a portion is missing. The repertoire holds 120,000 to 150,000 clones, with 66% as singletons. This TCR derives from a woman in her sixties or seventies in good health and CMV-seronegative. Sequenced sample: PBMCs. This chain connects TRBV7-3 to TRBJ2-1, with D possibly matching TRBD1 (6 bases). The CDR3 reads CASSLNGGAESYNEQFF. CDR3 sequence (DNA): TGTGCCAGCAGCTTAAATGGGGGCGCAGAGTCCTACAATGAGCAGTTCTTC.